This entry lists 2 T cell receptor beta chains sequenced from one sample in a study of PD-L1 blockade in urothelial cancer. TCRdb's table, derived via immunoSEQ multiplex PCR, lists solely in-frame clones and lacks some. The table has 100,000 to 150,000 clones, more than 75% seen once; the top ten hold 2.4%. As to time point: peripheral blood 6 weeks after treatment start. The material was PBMCs, obtained around atezolizumab (anti-PD-L1) treatment. These receptors all stem from a man aged 45-65 years with urothelial cancer.

The gene calls are TRBV7-9 and TRBJ1-2; tentative D call: TRBD1 (6 bases). Germline V gives CDR1 SEHNR, CDR2 FQNEAQ (reference sequence). The CDR3 is 16 residues long. The V gene lost 4 bases and the J gene lost 4 bases, with 19 bases spanning the gap. The CDR3 loop is CASSSRQVFGAYGYTF. CDR3 nucleotides: TGTGCCAGCAGCTCCCGACAGGTTTTTGGCGCCTATGGCTACACCTTC.

This chain uses TRBV27 with TRBJ2-7; 7 bases agree with TRBD2. V lost 7 bases to trimming and J lost 0 bases; unmatched junction nucleotides: 9. The CDR3 has 15 residues. The germline CDR1 and CDR2 sequences are MNHEY and SMNVEV (reference sequence). CDR3: CASNSMGGYSYEQYF. The CDR3 DNA sequence: TGTGCCAGCAACTCTATGGGGGGGTACTCCTACGAGCAGTACTTC.